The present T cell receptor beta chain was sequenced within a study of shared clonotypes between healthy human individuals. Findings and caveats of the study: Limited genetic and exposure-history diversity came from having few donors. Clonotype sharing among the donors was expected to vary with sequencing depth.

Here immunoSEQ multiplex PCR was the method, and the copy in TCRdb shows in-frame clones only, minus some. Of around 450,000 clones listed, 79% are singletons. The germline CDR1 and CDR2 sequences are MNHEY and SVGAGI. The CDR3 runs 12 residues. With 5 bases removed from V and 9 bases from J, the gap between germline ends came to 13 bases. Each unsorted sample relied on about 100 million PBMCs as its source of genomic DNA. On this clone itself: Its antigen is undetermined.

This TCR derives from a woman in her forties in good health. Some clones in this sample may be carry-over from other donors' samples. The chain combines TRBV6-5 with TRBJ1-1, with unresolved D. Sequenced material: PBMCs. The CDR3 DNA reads TGTGCCAGCAGTACTGGACCCGGGCAAGCTTTCTTT. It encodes CASSTGPGQAFF.